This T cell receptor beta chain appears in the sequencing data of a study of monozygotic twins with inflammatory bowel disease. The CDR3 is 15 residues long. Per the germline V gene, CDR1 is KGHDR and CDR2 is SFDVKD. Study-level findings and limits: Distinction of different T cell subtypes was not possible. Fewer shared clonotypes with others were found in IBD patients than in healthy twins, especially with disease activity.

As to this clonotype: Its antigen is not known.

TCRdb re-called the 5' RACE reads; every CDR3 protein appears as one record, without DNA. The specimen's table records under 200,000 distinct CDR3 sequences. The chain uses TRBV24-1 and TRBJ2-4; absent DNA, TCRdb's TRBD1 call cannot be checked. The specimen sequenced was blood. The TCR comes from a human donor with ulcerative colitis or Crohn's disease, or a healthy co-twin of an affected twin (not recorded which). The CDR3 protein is CATSEGGGAKNIQYF.